One and the same sample provided the 28 T cell receptor beta chains below, sequenced in a study of shared clonotypes between healthy human individuals. Using immunoSEQ multiplex PCR, the repertoire was profiled, and TCRdb retains in-frame clones only, with some absent. In the table there are fewer than 850,000 clones, about 90% of which are singletons. The specimen was memory CD8+ T cells from PBMCs. The subset here: CD45RO+ cells pooled with CCR7-negative TemRA cells. Receptors were obtained from a man aged 18 to 29 in good health. Some clones in this sample may be carry-over from other donors' samples.

The chain uses TRBV10-3 and TRBJ2-7, with D perhaps TRBD1 (6 bases). Per the germline V gene, CDR1 is ENHRY and CDR2 is SYGVKD. The germline V and J ends were trimmed by 6 bases and 3 bases, with 9 bases remaining between them. The CDR3 consists of 12 residues. CDR3 amino acids: CAIRAGDYEQYF. For the CDR3, the DNA is TGTGCCATCAGAGCAGGGGACTACGAGCAGTACTTC.

The chain has TRBV4-1 and TRBJ2-3; D might be TRBD2 (6 bases). From germline, CDR1 is MGHRA and CDR2 YSYEKL. V was pared by 1 base and J by 6 bases, with 17 bases between. The CDR3 is 16 amino acids. CDR3 region: CASSQVTRGWQDTQYF. The CDR3 bases are TGCGCCAGCAGCCAAGTTACACGGGGGTGGCAGGATACGCAGTATTTT.

The CDR3 DNA follows: TGTGCCAGCAGCCGATTTTGGGGACTAGCGGGTCCCGGGGAGCTGTTTTTT. It specifies CASSRFWGLAGPGELFF. The chain has TRBV11-2 and TRBJ2-2; 12 bases are shared with TRBD2. Looked up from germline, CDR1 is SGHAT and CDR2 is FQNNGV. With 5 bases clipped from V and 6 bases from J, the junction kept 10 bases outside the gene matches. The CDR3 sequence is 17 residues long.

This chain uses TRBV5-1 with TRBJ1-2; TRBD1 matches 7 bases. CDR1 is SGHRS, CDR2 YFSETQ, per germline. The J segment lost 7 bases and the V segment lost 5 bases, leaving 11 bases of the junction unmatched. The CDR3 sequence is 14 residues long. The chain's CDR3 is CASRPTPGGGGYTF. The CDR3 region has the DNA TGCGCCAGCAGGCCAACCCCAGGGGGGGGTGGCTACACCTTC.

V usage is TRBV5-6 and J usage is TRBJ1-5; 10 positions agree with TRBD1. The V and J ends lost 4 bases and 7 bases, in that order; junction bases with no gene match: 11. The CDR3 is 16 residues long. Germline CDR1 is SGHDT and CDR2 is YYEEEE. The CDR3 spells CASSTGQGLLGQPQHF. Written as DNA, the CDR3 is TGTGCCAGCAGCACGGGACAGGGGTTATTGGGGCAGCCCCAGCATTTT.

This chain links TRBV6-5 with TRBJ1-2; no clear D gene. Germline V gene lookup returns CDR1 MNHEY and CDR2 SVGAGI. CDR3 size: 12 residues. Trimming removed 7 bases at V and 4 bases at J, with 10 bases between. CDR3: CASTPSGYGYTF. DNA of the CDR3: TGTGCCAGCACCCCGAGCGGCTATGGCTACACCTTC.

V is TRBV27 and J is TRBJ1-5, with a weak D call TRBD1 (6 bases). The CDR3 is 14 residues long. The V and J ends lost 6 bases and 2 bases respectively, with 11 bases between them. Per the germline V gene, CDR1 is MNHEY and CDR2 is SMNVEV (reference sequence). CDR3 residues: CASRLRTGNQPQHF. In nucleotides, the CDR3 is TGTGCCAGCAGGTTGAGGACAGGCAATCAGCCCCAGCATTTT.

The gene calls are TRBV5-4 and TRBJ2-1; 9 bases match TRBD2. The CDR3 loop spans 15 amino acids. V lost 0 bases to trimming and J lost 7 bases; unmatched junction nucleotides: 5. CDR1 SGHNT and CDR2 YYREEE come from the germline V gene (reference sequence). The CDR3 DNA sequence: TGTGCCAGCAGCTTGGAAGCGGGAGGTGATAATGAGCAGTTCTTC. It translates to CASSLEAGGDNEQFF.

The chain couples TRBV28 to TRBJ2-1; the D call may be TRBD1 or TRBD2 (5 bases each). The germline V and J ends were trimmed by 6 bases and 0 bases, with 12 bases remaining between them. Germline CDR1 MDHEN, CDR2 SYDVKM. The CDR3 contains 15 residues. CDR3 sequence reads: CASSEGPSSYNEQFF. As DNA, the CDR3 is TGTGCCAGCAGCGAGGGACCGAGCTCCTACAATGAGCAGTTCTTC.

This rearrangement joins TRBV29-1 to TRBJ2-1; no clear D. This CDR3 is 15 amino acids long. V was cut by 6 bases and J by 0 bases, with 15 bases left in between. The germline gives CDR1 SQVTM, CDR2 ANQGSEA. CDR3 DNA sequence: TGCAGCGTATCCCGACCCTTCCCCTCCTACAATGAGCAGTTCTTC. Amino acids: CSVSRPFPSYNEQFF.

CDR3 nucleotides: TGTGCCAGCAGCCTCCCGCGACAGGTGACCGGGGAGCTGTTTTTT. Amino acid sequence: CASSLPRQVTGELFF. V gene TRBV6-1 combines with J gene TRBJ2-2, with D maybe TRBD1 (6 bases). Trimming took 6 bases from V and 5 from J, leaving 16 bases between them. The V gene's germline CDR1 is MNHNS and CDR2 SASEGT. This CDR3 is built from 15 residues.

The CDR3, as DNA: TGTGCCAGCAGCGTATGGACTAGCGGAGCGTTGGGGAATGAGCAGTTCTTC. Its protein is CASSVWTSGALGNEQFF. The V call is TRBV9, the J call TRBJ2-1, with 10 bases aligning to TRBD2. With V trimmed by 1 base and J by 7 bases, 11 bases remained unmatched. The CDR3 sequence is 17 residues long. Germline V gene lookup returns CDR1 SGDLS and CDR2 YYNGEE.

The rearrangement links TRBV7-2 to TRBJ2-7; TRBD2 aligns across 7 bases. After removal of 0 bases from V and 5 bases from J, the junction contained 7 bases not matched to a gene. The CDR3 sequence is 15 residues long. From germline, CDR1 is SGHTA and CDR2 FQGNSA. Here the CDR3 DNA reads TGTGCCAGCAGCTTAGCAACGGGAGGAGTAAACGAGCAGTACTTC. Its translation is CASSLATGGVNEQYF.

The gene calls are TRBV2 and TRBJ2-3; TRBD2 might be the D (6 bases). CDR1 and CDR2 (germline): SNHLY, FYNNEI. V lost 7 bases and J lost 2, with 25 bases in between. The CDR3 runs 18 residues. DNA of the CDR3: TGTGCCAGCAACAGAAGGTCTCCAATGGGACTGATCACAGATACGCAGTATTTT. It codes for CASNRRSPMGLITDTQYF.

The sample holds one count of this clone. The chain joins TRBV7-3 to TRBJ2-1; D unclear. CDR1 and CDR2 from the germline V gene are SGHTA and FQGTGA. Trimming cost V 1 base and J 8 bases, with 21 bases left between them. The CDR3 runs 17 residues. The CDR3 loop reads CASSLKVRLDGVDEQFF. The CDR3 DNA is TGTGCCAGCAGCTTAAAGGTCAGGCTAGATGGAGTCGATGAGCAGTTCTTC.

The gene calls are TRBV29-1 and TRBJ2-1; D is unresolved. This CDR3 spans 16 amino acids. Trimming shortened V by 8 bases and J by 2 bases, and 22 bases separated the two germline ends. CDR1 and CDR2 from the germline V gene are SQVTM and ANQGSEA. The CDR3 loop is CSTTGRILSAYNEQFF. CDR3 DNA sequence: TGCAGCACAACGGGTAGGATACTATCAGCCTACAATGAGCAGTTCTTC.

The V gene is TRBV9, the J gene TRBJ2-3; TRBD1 matches at 7 bases. Trimming at V came to 5 bases and at J to 1 base, leaving 10 bases not matched to a gene. The CDR3 consists of 16 residues. Germline V CDR1 and CDR2: SGDLS, YYNGEE. CDR3 DNA: TGTGCCAGCAGTCATTGGGACAGCTCGGGCACAGATACGCAGTATTTT. It yields the protein CASSHWDSSGTDTQYF.

The DNA for the CDR3 is TGTGCCAGCAGCGTAGACCCTAGCGGGGAGACCCAGTACTTC. Translated, it gives CASSVDPSGETQYF. V is TRBV9 and J is TRBJ2-5, with 8 positions matching TRBD2. The germline V gene encodes CDR1 SGDLS and CDR2 YYNGEE. The CDR3 loop spans 14 amino acids. J lost 5 bases, V lost 0 bases, and 3 bases had no gene match.

This chain connects TRBV9 to TRBJ2-2, with TRBD2 matching 14 bases. The CDR3 covers 17 residues. Trimming removed 3 bases from V and 5 bases from J; junction bases left unmatched: 6. In germline, CDR1 is SGDLS, CDR2 YYNGEE. The CDR3 DNA sequence: TGTGCCAGCAGCGGGGGACTAGCGGGAGTAGGTACCGGGGAGCTGTTTTTT. Translated, it gives CASSGGLAGVGTGELFF.

V usage is TRBV7-6 and J usage is TRBJ2-7, with 10 positions matching TRBD1. CDR1 SGHVS and CDR2 FNYEAQ come from the germline V gene. Unmatched junction bases numbered 8, after V lost 5 bases and J lost 4 bases. The CDR3 covers 15 residues. CDR3 in DNA: TGTGCCAGCAGCCCACTTGGACAGGGGGTGTACGAGCAGTACTTC. It translates to CASSPLGQGVYEQYF.

The V call is TRBV28, the J call TRBJ2-7; the D is unclear. The ends were cut back, 6 bases at V and 2 bases at J, with 17 bases in the middle. Germline V gene lookup returns CDR1 MDHEN and CDR2 SYDVKM. The CDR3 has 15 amino acids. CDR3 in DNA: TGTGCCAGCAGCCATTCCGGGCCCCCAGCCTACGAGCAGTACTTC. Translated, it gives CASSHSGPPAYEQYF.

The rearrangement uses TRBV9 and TRBJ1-3; TRBD1 matches at 8 bases. This CDR3 comprises 14 residues. The V and J ends lost 4 bases and 8 bases, in that order; junction bases with no gene match: 8. Per the germline V gene, CDR1 is SGDLS and CDR2 is YYNGEE. Here the CDR3 DNA reads TGTGCCAGCAGCCCTGACAGGGGAGGACACACCATATATTTT. The encoded protein is CASSPDRGGHTIYF.

As regards this clone: Distinct nucleotide sequences in the sample also encode this CDR3. The rearrangement uses TRBV27 and TRBJ2-1, with 7 bases aligning to TRBD2. The trim removed 0 bases at V and 0 bases at J, leaving 2 bases unmatched. The CDR3 length is 16 residues. The germline V gene has CDR1 MNHEY and CDR2 SMNVEV (reference sequence). In nucleotides, the CDR3 is TGTGCCAGCAGTTTATCTCGCGGGAGCTCCTACAATGAGCAGTTCTTC. Translating gives CASSLSRGSSYNEQFF.

The V and J genes are TRBV5-6 and TRBJ2-7; 11 bases line up with TRBD2. V dropped 2 bases and J dropped 2; count of bases not matched to a gene: 3. The CDR3 totals 15 residues. Looked up from germline, CDR1 is SGHDT and CDR2 is YYEEEE. This CDR3 reads CASSFGTSGTYEQYF. DNA of the CDR3: TGTGCCAGCAGCTTCGGGACTAGCGGCACCTACGAGCAGTACTTC.

V and J are TRBV7-9 and TRBJ2-7; the D is unclear. The CDR3 is 12 residues long. Deletions cut 4 bases from V and 5 bases from J, with 9 bases between. Germline CDR1 reads SEHNR; CDR2 reads FQNEAQ (reference sequence). The CDR3 nucleotides are TGTGCCAGCAGCTATGGGAACAACGAGCAGTACTTC. Protein product: CASSYGNNEQYF.

The gene calls are TRBV19 and TRBJ2-1; D tentatively fits TRBD1 or TRBD2 (7 bases each). The CDR3 is 15 amino acids. Trimming took 5 bases from V and 4 from J, leaving 15 bases between them. Germline-derived CDR1 and CDR2 are LNHDA and SQIVND (reference sequence). CDR3 DNA: TGTGCCAGTAGTTCTGACAGGGAGGGGTACAATGAGCAGTTCTTC. Its protein is CASSSDREGYNEQFF.

The rearrangement uses TRBV2 and TRBJ1-2; 7 positions agree with TRBD1. V shed 0 bases, J shed 4 bases, and the junction held 5 bases outside the gene matches. CDR1 is SNHLY and CDR2 is FYNNEI in the germline V gene. This CDR3 is 15 amino acids long. CDR3 region: CASSEASGTAYGYTF. The CDR3 region has the DNA TGTGCCAGCAGTGAAGCCTCCGGGACAGCCTATGGCTACACCTTC.

Of note for this clone: Distinct nucleotide sequences in the sample also encode this CDR3. The chain has TRBV5-1 and TRBJ2-2; D not certain. The germline V and J ends were trimmed by 6 bases and 5 bases, with 5 bases remaining between them. The CDR3 runs 11 residues. Germline-derived CDR1 and CDR2 are SGHRS and YFSETQ. The CDR3 coding sequence is TGCGCCAGCACGTTGACCGGGGAGCTGTTTTTT. Amino acid sequence: CASTLTGELFF. Variable domain in full (rest from reference TRBV5-1 and TRBJ2-2): KAGVTQTPRYLIKTRGQQVTLSCSPISGHRSVSWYQQTPGQGLQFLFEYFSETQRNKGNFPGRFSGRQFSNSRSEMNVSTLELGDSALYLCASTLTGELFFGEGSRLTVL.